The rows below give T cell receptor beta chains drawn from one sample of a study of response to subunit inactivated influenza vaccine. One entry per CDR3 protein, called by TCRdb with MiXCR from the RT-PCR reads. Of about 700,000 distinct CDR3 sequences listed, approximately 15% are singletons. The sample in question was PBMCs from blood, obtained approximately 13 days after vaccination. The receptor set was obtained from a man aged 50-60 years who received an inactivated influenza vaccine. Each CDR3 is given with its conserved first and last residue. The D gene is left open where the match is weak. Expanded clones are given a class, and other clones once, few, many or no size at all.

NA | TRBJ2-7 | TRBD2 | TRBV12-3/TRBV12-4 | TGTGCCAGCAGTTCTGCGGGGGTGCTCCGGGAGCAGTACTTC | CASSSAGVLREQYF
NA | TRBJ2-5 | TRBD1 | TRBV5-5 | TGTGCCAGCAGTGGACCGGACAGGGGAGAGACCCAGTACTTC | CASSGPDRGETQYF
few | TRBJ2-7 | TRBD2 | TRBV28 | TGTGCCAGCAGTCCAAAAGGACTAGCGGGGTTCTACGAGCAGTACTTC | CASSPKGLAGFYEQYF
few | TRBJ1-4 | TRBD1 | TRBV5-1 | TGCGCCAGCAGCTTGGGAGGGGGCGTATATTATGAAAAACTGTTTTTT | CASSLGGGVYYEKLFF
once | TRBJ2-3 | NA | TRBV25-1 | TGTGCCAGCAGTGAATCTGGCGGCCGCACAGATACGCAGTATTTT | CASSESGGRTDTQYF
few | TRBJ2-5 | TRBD2 | TRBV4-2 | TGTGCCAGCAGCCAAGGGACTAGCGGAGCTAAAGAGACCCAGTACTTC | CASSQGTSGAKETQYF
NA | TRBJ2-1 | TRBD1 | TRBV3-1 | TGTGCCAGCAGCCAAGGACAGGGGGCGATAATTGGGAATGAGCAGTTCTTC | CASSQGQGAIIGNEQFF
NA | TRBJ2-5 | TRBD1 | TRBV7-9 | TGTGCCAGCAGCTTCGGGACAGGGGTGGAGACCCAGTACTTC | CASSFGTGVETQYF
many | TRBJ2-7 | TRBD1 | TRBV5-1 | TGCGCCAGCAGCTTGACGGTAAGACAGGGAAGTGGCTACGAGCAGTACTTC | CASSLTVRQGSGYEQYF
NA | TRBJ1-5 | NA | TRBV20-1 | TGCAGTGCTAGAGTATTGCAGAATAGCAATCAGCCCCAGCATTTT | CSARVLQNSNQPQHF
few | TRBJ2-1 | TRBD2 | TRBV12-3/TRBV12-4 | TGTGCCAGCAGTTATAGCGGGGGGATTTACAATGAGCAGTTCTTC | CASSYSGGIYNEQFF
many | TRBJ2-1 | NA | TRBV12-3/TRBV12-4 | TGTGCCAGCAGTTTAGGGTTTTACAATGAGCAGTTCTTC | CASSLGFYNEQFF
NA | TRBJ1-2 | NA | TRBV30 | TGTGCCTGGGGGGACTATGGCTACACCTTC | CAWGDYGYTF
NA | TRBJ2-5 | NA | TRBV20-1 | TGCAGTGCTAACCTACCTTCGCCCCAGGGAAGAGAGACCCAGTACTTC | CSANLPSPQGRETQYF
NA | TRBJ2-6 | TRBD1 | TRBV6-1 | TGTGCCAGCAGTCGCGGGACAGGGGGCTCTGGGGCCAACGTCCTGACTTTC | CASSRGTGGSGANVLTF
NA | TRBJ2-5 | NA | TRBV4-2 | TGTGCCAGCAGCCAAGGGGGCAGGGGACAAGAGACCCAGTACTTC | CASSQGGRGQETQYF